These 17 T cell receptor beta chains originate from one sample sequenced in a study of cytomegalovirus exposure and HLA in healthy donors. In the PCR, 60 Vbeta and 13 Jbeta primers were used. Clones were sequenced by immunoSEQ multiplex PCR, and TCRdb holds only the in-frame ones, with some missing. The table includes about 190,000 clones, around three quarters detected once. Sequencing used PBMCs. These receptors all stem from a woman under 30 in good health and CMV-seronegative.

CDR3 sequence: CASSWGLAGVGEQYF. CDR3 bases: TGTGCCAGCAGCTGGGGACTAGCGGGAGTAGGCGAGCAGTACTTC. V gene TRBV5-4 combines with J gene TRBJ2-7; TRBD2 matches 14 bases. The ends lost 3 bases at V and 6 bases at J; junction bases unmatched: 5. Germline V gives CDR1 SGHNT, CDR2 YYREEE (reference sequence). This CDR3 has 15 amino acids.

The chain couples TRBV30 to TRBJ2-7; D possibly corresponds to TRBD2 (5 bases). Germline V gene sequence: CDR1 GTSNPN, CDR2 SVGIG (reference sequence). The CDR3 loop spans 13 amino acids. V gave up 0 bases and J gave up 5 bases, with 11 bases separating them. This CDR3 is CAWSVGSWDEQYF. CDR3 DNA sequence: TGTGCCTGGAGTGTGGGGAGTTGGGACGAGCAGTACTTC.

The chain joins TRBV10-1 to TRBJ2-6, with 8 bases identical to TRBD1. The germline V gene encodes CDR1 WNHNN and CDR2 SYGVQD (reference sequence). V shed 3 bases, J shed 0 bases, and the junction held 7 bases outside the gene matches. The CDR3 extends over 18 amino acids. CDR3 amino acids: CASSDLGQDISGANVLTF. The CDR3 DNA is TGCGCCAGCAGTGATCTGGGACAGGATATCTCTGGGGCCAACGTCCTGACTTTC.

The V and J genes are TRBV28 and TRBJ2-7; 12 bases agree with TRBD2. Germline loops: CDR1 MDHEN, CDR2 SYDVKM. The CDR3 covers 14 residues. J lost 6 bases, V lost 5 bases, and 5 bases had no gene match. The CDR3 protein is CASSITLAGGEQYF. CDR3 in DNA: TGTGCCAGCAGTATCACACTAGCGGGAGGCGAGCAGTACTTC.

The chain has TRBV9 and TRBJ2-6; 13 bases align to TRBD2. V shed 0 bases and J 0 bases; nucleotides not matched to a gene: 3. Germline V lookup: CDR1 SGDLS, CDR2 YYNGEE. There are 19 residues in the CDR3. DNA of the CDR3: TGTGCCAGCAGCGTAGGACTAGCGGGAGGCCTCTCTGGGGCCAACGTCCTGACTTTC. Protein: CASSVGLAGGLSGANVLTF.

The V call is TRBV28, the J call TRBJ1-6, with 7 nucleotides matching TRBD1. In germline, CDR1 is MDHEN, CDR2 SYDVKM. This CDR3 comprises 12 residues. Germline trimming cut 4 bases from V and 16 bases from J; bases unmatched to any gene: 7. The CDR3 DNA is TGTGCCAGCAGTTCCCGACAGGGACAACTCCACTTT. It is translated as CASSSRQGQLHF.

This clone was counted between two and nine times. The chain recombines TRBV9 with TRBJ1-1; 9 bases line up with TRBD1. The germline CDR1 and CDR2 sequences are SGDLS and YYNGEE. CDR3 length: 13 amino acids. The V segment lost 3 bases and the J segment 7 bases; nucleotides outside the gene matches: 4. CDR3 DNA: TGTGCCAGCAGCGCCCTGGACAGGGGTGAAGCTTTCTTT. This codes for CASSALDRGEAFF.

In this sample, this clone turned up once. The V call is TRBV5-4, the J call TRBJ2-3; 7 nucleotides agree with TRBD1. In germline, CDR1 is SGHNT, CDR2 YYREEE (reference sequence). The CDR3 spans 15 residues. V gave up 0 bases and J gave up 1 base; unmatched junction bases: 2. CDR3 coding DNA: TGTGCCAGCAGCTTGGACAGGGGCCGCACAGATACGCAGTATTTT. The encoded protein is CASSLDRGRTDTQYF.

The chain combines TRBV4-1 with TRBJ2-5; 7 nucleotides match TRBD2. Germline assignment: CDR1 MGHRA and CDR2 YSYEKL. The CDR3 is made up of 15 amino acids. V shed 0 bases, J shed 4 bases, and the junction held 5 bases outside the gene matches. CDR3 sequence: CASSQEGEGPETQYF. In nucleotides, the CDR3 is TGCGCCAGCAGCCAAGAAGGGGAGGGTCCAGAGACCCAGTACTTC.

The J gene is TRBJ1-2, the V gene TRBV4-3; no clear D. Per germline, CDR1 LGHNA and CDR2 YSLEER. V gave up 0 bases and J gave up 8 bases, with 13 bases separating them. The CDR3 length is 14 residues. Here the CDR3 reads CASSQESGGGGYTF. DNA of the CDR3: TGCGCCAGCAGCCAAGAATCAGGCGGCGGGGGCTACACCTTC.

The V and J genes are TRBV28 and TRBJ1-1, with D perhaps TRBD1 (6 bases). The CDR3 is 14 amino acids. V dropped 1 base and J dropped 7 bases, with 13 bases sitting between them. Germline CDR1 MDHEN, CDR2 SYDVKM. CDR3 sequence (DNA): TGTGCCAGCAGTTTATCTCGGACAGTTGATGAAGCTTTCTTT. Its protein product is CASSLSRTVDEAFF.

The V and J genes are TRBV18 and TRBJ2-3; TRBD2 aligns across 9 bases. The ends lost 4 bases at V and 5 bases at J; junction bases unmatched: 4. Per the germline V gene, CDR1 is KGHSH and CDR2 is LQKENI. The CDR3 length is 14 residues. The CDR3 sequence: CASSRRLAEDTQYF. CDR3 DNA: TGTGCCAGCTCACGACGACTAGCGGAAGATACGCAGTATTTT.

The chain combines TRBV15 with TRBJ2-7, with 8 bases aligning to TRBD2. The germline gives CDR1 LNHNV, CDR2 YYDKDF (reference sequence). The CDR3 is made up of 18 amino acids. V was pared by 0 bases and J by 2 bases, with 12 bases of the junction left unmatched. CDR3 nucleotide sequence: TGTGCCACCAGCAGAGACCACTCCGTTAGCGGGGCGCCCTACGAGCAGTACTTC. Residues: CATSRDHSVSGAPYEQYF.

This clone has more than one count but fewer than ten. The genes are TRBV9 and TRBJ1-4; TRBD1 agrees at 8 bases. Trimming took 4 bases from V and 7 from J; bases not matched to a gene: 9. This CDR3 comprises 15 residues. Germline assignment: CDR1 SGDLS and CDR2 YYNGEE. The CDR3 nucleotides read TGTGCCAGCAGCACAGGGGGGCGCGGAGGTGAAAAACTGTTTTTT. This sequence encodes CASSTGGRGGEKLFF.

The chain employs TRBV11-2 and TRBJ2-1, with 8 bases aligning to TRBD1. The CDR3 spans 15 residues. CDR1 and CDR2 from the germline V gene are SGHAT and FQNNGV. J was trimmed by 5 bases and V by 5 bases; bases with no gene match: 8. The CDR3, as DNA: TGTGCCAGCAGCCCGGTGACAGGGGACCACAATGAGCAGTTCTTC. Its protein is CASSPVTGDHNEQFF.

The chain combines TRBV5-1 with TRBJ1-6; perhaps TRBD1 as D (5 bases). With 0 bases removed from V and 7 bases from J, the gap between germline ends came to 17 bases. Per the germline V gene, CDR1 is SGHRS and CDR2 is YFSETQ. This CDR3 is 17 amino acids long. CDR3 nucleotide sequence: TGCGCCAGCAGCTTGGAAGGCCAGGGAACCCCCAATTCACCCCTCCACTTT. It encodes CASSLEGQGTPNSPLHF. Looking up the rest from reference TRBV5-1 and TRBJ1-6 gives the full variable domain: KAGVTQTPRYLIKTRGQQVTLSCSPISGHRSVSWYQQTPGQGLQFLFEYFSETQRNKGNFPGRFSGRQFSNSRSEMNVSTLELGDSALYLCASSLEGQGTPNSPLHFGNGTRLTVT.

The gene calls are TRBV7-8 and TRBJ2-7, with 9 nucleotides matching TRBD1. The V gene end was trimmed by 1 base and the J gene end by 2 bases; junction bases not matched to a gene: 3. Germline loops: CDR1 SGHVS, CDR2 FQNEAQ. There are 15 residues in the CDR3. As DNA, the CDR3 is TGTGCCAGCAGCTTAGGACAGGGGGAAGCCTACGAGCAGTACTTC. Its protein is CASSLGQGEAYEQYF.